The 27 T cell receptor beta chains below come from one sample, sequenced in a study of T-cell reconstitution after alpha-beta-depleted transplantation in children. TCRbeta library construction was performed incorporating unique molecular identifiers. TCRdb re-derived calls from the PCR reads in MiXCR, one entry per CDR3 protein. The data show fewer than 400,000 distinct CDR3 sequences, over 20% seen once. The specimen was PBMCs from the stem cell graft donor, collected from the stem cell graft. The receptors stem from a human donor who donated a stem cell graft to a child with acute myeloid leukemia.

The chain uses TRBV7-9 and TRBJ2-3; no firm D call. In germline, CDR1 is SEHNR, CDR2 FQNEAQ (reference sequence). The CDR3 is 12 residues long. V was shortened by 7 bases and J by 2 bases, with 7 bases between the two germline ends. CDR3 residues: CASTPTTDTQYF. The CDR3 DNA follows: TGTGCCAGCACCCCTACCACAGATACGCAGTATTTT.

This clonotype has more than one count but fewer than ten. The chain links TRBV4-1 to TRBJ2-1; no clear D. Between the trimmed V and J ends, which lost 2 bases and 8 bases, there was a span of 10 bases. The germline CDR1 and CDR2 sequences are MGHRA and YSYEKL. The CDR3 is 13 residues long. CDR3: CASSQFLRDEQFF. CDR3 sequence (DNA): TGCGCCAGCAGCCAATTTTTAAGAGATGAGCAGTTCTTC.

The chain employs TRBV5-1 and TRBJ2-3; 8 nucleotides match TRBD2. Trimming removed 2 bases from V and 2 bases from J; junction bases left unmatched: 7. Germline CDR1 reads SGHRS; CDR2 reads YFSETQ. This CDR3 has 16 amino acids. The CDR3 coding sequence is TGCGCCAGCAGCTTAGACGCGGGAGGAATCACAGATACGCAGTATTTT. Its protein is CASSLDAGGITDTQYF. Full variable domain (outside the CDR3, taken from reference TRBV5-1 and TRBJ2-3): KAGVTQTPRYLIKTRGQQVTLSCSPISGHRSVSWYQQTPGQGLQFLFEYFSETQRNKGNFPGRFSGRQFSNSRSEMNVSTLELGDSALYLCASSLDAGGITDTQYFGPGTRLTVL.

This CDR3 reads CASSPSEVVLTDTQYF. The CDR3 DNA is TGTGCCAGCAGCCCGTCCGAGGTAGTACTTACAGATACGCAGTATTTT. The rearrangement joins TRBV7-2 to TRBJ2-3; D gene uncertain. The CDR3 is 16 amino acids. Deletions cut 5 bases from V and 3 bases from J, with 18 bases between. Germline V gives CDR1 SGHTA, CDR2 FQGNSA.

The V gene is TRBV5-1, the J gene TRBJ2-7; D might be TRBD1 or TRBD2, each matching 6 bases. Trimming pared 4 bases from V and 5 bases from J, leaving 22 bases between. The CDR3 is 16 residues long. CDR1 SGHRS and CDR2 YFSETQ come from the germline V gene. The CDR3 DNA reads TGCGCCAGCAGCCCGACTTGGGGGGCGGATCTCCACGAGCAGTACTTC. This codes for CASSPTWGADLHEQYF.

This chain connects TRBV4-1 to TRBJ2-5; possible D gene TRBD2, 6 bases. The germline gives CDR1 MGHRA, CDR2 YSYEKL. The CDR3 has 14 amino acids. Trimming took off 4 bases at V and 3 bases at J, with 12 bases between the two ends. CDR3 sequence (DNA): TGCGCCAGCAGCCCGGGACTGACAGAAGAGACCCAGTACTTC. Translating gives CASSPGLTEETQYF.

The rearrangement uses TRBV11-2 and TRBJ2-7, with 12 bases matching TRBD2. The CDR3 is made up of 16 amino acids. CDR1 is SGHAT and CDR2 is FQNNGV in the germline V gene. J lost 9 bases, V lost 5 bases, and 14 bases had no gene match. The CDR3 DNA sequence: TGTGCCAGCAGCCTAAATACCGGGACTAGCGGGCTAGGGCAGTACTTC. Residues: CASSLNTGTSGLGQYF.

The V and J genes are TRBV11-1 and TRBJ1-1; 9 bases match TRBD1. The CDR3 spans 16 residues. V lost 0 bases, J lost 0 bases, and 2 bases stayed unmatched. The germline CDR1 and CDR2 sequences are SGHAT and FQDESV (reference sequence). In nucleotides, the CDR3 is TGTGCCAGCAGCTTAGCCGGGGACAGGGTGAACACTGAAGCTTTCTTT. It is translated as CASSLAGDRVNTEAFF.

This clonotype was observed a few times. The chain employs TRBV27 and TRBJ1-1; TRBD1 might be the D (5 bases). Trimming removed 2 bases at V and 4 bases at J, with 11 bases between. The CDR3 loop spans 14 amino acids. Germline CDR1 MNHEY, CDR2 SMNVEV (reference sequence). CDR3 protein: CASSLQGIGTEAFF. The CDR3 nucleotides read TGTGCCAGCAGTTTACAGGGAATCGGCACTGAAGCTTTCTTT.

CDR3 region: CATSDRDSPYEQYF. The CDR3 DNA reads as TGTGCCACCAGTGACCGGGACAGTCCCTACGAGCAGTACTTC. The rearrangement links TRBV24-1 to TRBJ2-7; 7 bases are shared with TRBD1. Germline loops: CDR1 KGHDR, CDR2 SFDVKD. The length of the CDR3 is 14 residues. V trimming: 4 bases; J trimming: 2 bases; junction bases outside the gene matches: 4.

This clonotype was observed a few times. The chain uses TRBV12-3 or TRBV12-4 and TRBJ2-1; D possibly corresponds to TRBD2 (5 bases). The CDR3 length is 16 residues. V was clipped by 1 base and J by 3 bases, with 13 bases between them. The CDR3 region has the DNA TGTGCCAGCAGTTTAGGGCTGAGGGAGTACTACAATGAGCAGTTCTTC. As protein: CASSLGLREYYNEQFF.

This clonotype showed up just a few times. V usage is TRBV12-3 or TRBV12-4 and J usage is TRBJ2-3; D could derive from TRBD1 or TRBD2 (5 bases each). The CDR3 totals 15 residues. With 6 bases removed from V and 4 bases from J, the gap between germline ends came to 17 bases. The CDR3 nucleotides read TGTGCCAGCAGCCGTCGTCTGGGGGAGCCAGATACGCAGTATTTT. Translating it yields CASSRRLGEPDTQYF.

Here the CDR3 reads CSVAGTSGEQFF. CDR3 coding DNA: TGCAGCGTGGCCGGGACTAGCGGGGAGCAGTTCTTC. V gene TRBV29-1 combines with J gene TRBJ2-1; TRBD2 matches 12 bases. The CDR3 length is 12 residues. Germline V gene sequence: CDR1 SQVTM, CDR2 ANQGSEA. Losses at the gene ends were 6 bases for V and 10 bases for J; bases not matched to a gene: 4.

This clonotype turned up a few times. This chain links TRBV3-1 with TRBJ2-1; 10 bases map to TRBD2. Germline CDR1 reads LGHDT; CDR2 reads YNNKEL (reference sequence). Unmatched junction bases numbered 2, after V lost 2 bases and J lost 4 bases. The CDR3 extends over 15 amino acids. As DNA, the CDR3 is TGTGCCAGCAGCCAACAACTAGCGGGATACAATGAGCAGTTCTTC. Protein: CASSQQLAGYNEQFF.

This clonotype showed up many times. This chain links TRBV20-1 with TRBJ1-4; TRBD1 might be the D (6 bases). Trimming pared 6 bases from V and 0 bases from J, leaving 17 bases between. The CDR3 extends over 16 amino acids. The germline V gene has CDR1 DFQATT and CDR2 SNEGSKA (reference sequence). The CDR3 is CSARSWTATTNEKLFF. CDR3 nucleotides: TGCAGTGCCCGATCCTGGACAGCTACAACTAATGAAAAACTGTTTTTT.

The chain combines TRBV18 with TRBJ2-1; D not certain. Looked up from germline, CDR1 is KGHSH and CDR2 is LQKENI. V was trimmed by 2 bases and J by 9 bases, leaving 11 bases between them. The CDR3 spans 13 residues. CDR3 in DNA: TGTGCCAGCTCACCATCCCTCATGGGTGAGCAGTTCTTC. It codes for CASSPSLMGEQFF.

The chain links TRBV28 to TRBJ2-1; 8 bases fit TRBD2. CDR3 length equals 16 residues. Germline CDR1 MDHEN, CDR2 SYDVKM. With V trimmed by 5 bases and J by 5 bases, 11 bases remained unmatched. CDR3 DNA: TGTGCCAGCAGTCCCCTCACTAGCGGACCCCACAATGAGCAGTTCTTC. Its protein is CASSPLTSGPHNEQFF.

The chain carries TRBV20-1 and TRBJ2-3; 7 nucleotides agree with TRBD2. This CDR3 contains 14 residues. The germline gives CDR1 DFQATT, CDR2 SNEGSKA (reference sequence). V lost 1 base to trimming and J lost 0 bases; unmatched junction nucleotides: 1. CDR3 region: CSARGEGSTDTQYF. In nucleotides, the CDR3 is TGCAGTGCTAGAGGGGAGGGCAGCACAGATACGCAGTATTTT.

This clonotype occurred a few times. The chain carries TRBV12-3 or TRBV12-4 and TRBJ2-5, with 8 bases that match TRBD2. Trimming removed 3 bases from V and 1 base from J; junction bases left unmatched: 7. This CDR3 is built from 16 residues. The CDR3 loop is CASSFSGGSGQETQYF. The CDR3 DNA follows: TGTGCCAGCAGTTTTTCGGGGGGGAGCGGCCAAGAGACCCAGTACTTC.

The chain employs TRBV28 and TRBJ2-1; D is undetermined. The CDR3 is 14 amino acids. V was clipped by 6 bases and J by 8 bases, with 17 bases between them. Germline CDR1 and CDR2: MDHEN and SYDVKM. CDR3: CASSPMGSNDEQFF. The DNA of the CDR3 is TGTGCCAGCAGCCCCATGGGTAGCAACGATGAGCAGTTCTTC.

This clonotype was recorded a few times. CDR3 sequence: CASSLGGQVSYEQYF. CDR3 in DNA: TGTGCCAGCAGTCTCGGCGGACAGGTCTCCTACGAGCAGTACTTC. V usage is TRBV12-3 or TRBV12-4 and J usage is TRBJ2-7; 7 bases align to TRBD1. This CDR3 region has 15 residues. Trimming took 5 bases from V and 0 from J; bases not matched to a gene: 7.

The genes are TRBV24-1 and TRBJ2-3; 8 nucleotides align to TRBD2. V lost 4 bases and J lost 3; bases outside the gene matches: 8. This CDR3 has 16 amino acids. Germline lookup yields CDR1 KGHDR and CDR2 SFDVKD. DNA of the CDR3: TGTGCCACCAGTGACGCAAGCGGGAGCAAGACAGATACGCAGTATTTT. Its protein is CATSDASGSKTDTQYF.

The chain employs TRBV13 and TRBJ2-7; 7 nucleotides match TRBD1. Trimming at V came to 3 bases and at J to 3 bases, leaving 5 bases not matched to a gene. CDR3 length: 14 residues. Germline values: CDR1 PRHDT, CDR2 FYEKMQ (reference sequence). The CDR3 region has the DNA TGTGCCAGCAGCTTTGGGACAGTCCTCTACGAGCAGTACTTC. It translates to CASSFGTVLYEQYF.

This clonotype was counted ten times or more. The J gene is TRBJ1-6, the V gene TRBV3-1, with 7 bases that match TRBD1. Germline loops: CDR1 LGHDT, CDR2 YNNKEL (reference sequence). Trimming took 1 base from V and 3 from J; bases not matched to a gene: 3. The CDR3 covers 16 residues. The DNA for the CDR3 is TGTGCCAGCAGCCAAGGACAGGGTGTCTATAATTCACCCCTCCACTTT. It specifies CASSQGQGVYNSPLHF. The variable domain in full, completed from reference TRBV3-1 and TRBJ1-6, reads DTAVSQTPKYLVTQMGNDKSIKCEQNLGHDTMYWYKQDSKKFLKIMFSYNNKELIINETVPNRFSPKSPDKAHLNLHINSLELGDSAVYFCASSQGQGVYNSPLHFGNGTRLTVT.

This clonotype was observed a handful of times. V is TRBV20-1 and J is TRBJ2-7; 7 bases are a match to TRBD2. Losses at the gene ends were 0 bases for V and 4 bases for J; bases not matched to a gene: 9. Germline lookup yields CDR1 DFQATT and CDR2 SNEGSKA (reference sequence). The CDR3 length is 15 residues. The CDR3 spells CSARDQGLHGYEQYF. The CDR3 DNA sequence: TGCAGTGCTAGAGATCAGGGACTACATGGTTACGAGCAGTACTTC.

In this sample, this clonotype turned up many times. J is TRBJ2-3 and V is TRBV2; a weak D match, TRBD1 (6 bases). Germline V gene data show CDR1 as SNHLY and CDR2 as FYNNEI. V dropped 4 bases and J dropped 2 bases, with 10 bases sitting between them. CDR3 length: 14 amino acids. This chain's CDR3 is CASSAGHFTDTQYF. The CDR3 DNA sequence: TGTGCCAGCAGTGCGGGACACTTCACAGATACGCAGTATTTT.

V usage is TRBV6-5 and J usage is TRBJ2-3, with D hard to call. The V end lost 10 bases, the J end lost 2 bases, and 7 bases lay between the germline ends. CDR1 is MNHEY and CDR2 is SVGAGI in the germline V gene. This CDR3 spans 11 amino acids. The chain's CDR3 is CATRFTDTQYF. The CDR3 DNA reads TGTGCCACTAGATTCACAGATACGCAGTATTTT.